This T cell receptor (beta chain) was documented in a study of blood T cell repertoires in COVID-19. Study background: The analysed material was cDNA or gDNA that came from T cells, B-cell-depleted T cells, or PBMCs.

Participant-given clinical history determined each cohort assignment. Germline CDR1 SEHNR, CDR2 FQNEAQ (reference sequence). The CDR3 spans 12 residues. The V and J ends lost 4 bases and 11 bases, in that order; junction bases with no gene match: 3. The method was immunoSEQ multiplex PCR; TCRdb's version includes in-frame clones alone and lacks a portion of them. The data show about 270,000 clones, with 91% seen just once and less than 3.5% held by the top ten. This rearrangement joins TRBV7-9 to TRBJ1-3; 9 bases match TRBD1. The sample comprised PBMCs or T cells enriched from blood (not recorded which). This receptor was taken from a man aged 40-55 years who had been exposed to COVID-19. CDR3 protein: CASSWTGEAIYF. The CDR3 coding sequence is TGTGCCAGCAGCTGGACAGGGGAGGCCATATATTTT.